The table lists the clone carrying this T cell receptor beta chain with a few counts. Antigen: not known. This specimen belongs to a study of T cells in Graves' hyperthyroidism and ophthalmopathy. In the study overall: Peripheral blood collection took place at initial diagnosis, before any treatment. Study findings and constraints: Model predictions of ophthalmopathy came a median approximately 6 months before onset.

V lost 10 bases to trimming and J lost 4 bases; unmatched junction nucleotides: 8. This CDR3 comprises 14 residues. Per germline, CDR1 ENHRY and CDR2 SYGVKD. From RNA transcripts, TCR beta CDR3 regions were amplified. First-round RT-PCR of the TCR CDR3 relied on the HTBI primer set. TCRdb re-derived calls from the multiplex PCR reads in MiXCR, one entry per CDR3 protein. In the table there are 700,000 or so distinct CDR3 sequences, roughly 15% of which are singletons. The rearrangement uses TRBV10-3 and TRBJ2-2; 8 bases are a match to TRBD1. This sequence was found in a woman aged 45 to 65 with Graves' ophthalmopathy. Sequenced input: blood. CDR3 region: CATETGDVTGELFF. The CDR3 DNA reads TGTGCCACAGAGACAGGGGATGTCACCGGGGAGCTGTTTTTT.